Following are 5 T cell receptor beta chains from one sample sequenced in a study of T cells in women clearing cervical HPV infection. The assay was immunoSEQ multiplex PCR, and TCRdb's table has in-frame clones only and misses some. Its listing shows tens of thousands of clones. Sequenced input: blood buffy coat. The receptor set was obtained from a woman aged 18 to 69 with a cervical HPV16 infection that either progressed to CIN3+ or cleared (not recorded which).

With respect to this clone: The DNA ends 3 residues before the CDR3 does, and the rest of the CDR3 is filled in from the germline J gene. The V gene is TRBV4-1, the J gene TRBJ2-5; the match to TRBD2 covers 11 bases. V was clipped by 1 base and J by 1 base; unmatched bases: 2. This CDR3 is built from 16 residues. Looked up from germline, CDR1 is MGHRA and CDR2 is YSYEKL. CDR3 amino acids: CASSQGLAGIQETQYF. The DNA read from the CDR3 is TGCGCCAGCAGCCAAGGACTAGCGGGGATCCAAGAGACC.

Here the CDR3 reads CASSIRGGAGGSTGELFF. The CDR3 bases that were read are TGTGCCAGTAGTATACGGGGGGGAGCGGGGGGATCCACCGGGGAG. V and J are TRBV19 and TRBJ2-2; 9 bases map to TRBD2. The read terminates 3 residues ahead of where the CDR3 ends, so the germline J gene completes it. V shed 2 bases, J shed 4 bases, and the junction held 11 bases outside the gene matches. The CDR3 spans 18 residues. The germline gives CDR1 LNHDA, CDR2 SQIVND (reference sequence).

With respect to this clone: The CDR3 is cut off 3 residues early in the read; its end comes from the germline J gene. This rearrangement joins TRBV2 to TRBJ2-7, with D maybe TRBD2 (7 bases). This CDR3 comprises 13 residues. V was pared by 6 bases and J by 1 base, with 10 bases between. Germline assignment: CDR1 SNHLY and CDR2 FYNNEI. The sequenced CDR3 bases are TGTGCCAGCAGGAGGGGGGGGTCCTACGAG. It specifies CASRRGGSYE. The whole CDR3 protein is CASRRGGSYEQYF.

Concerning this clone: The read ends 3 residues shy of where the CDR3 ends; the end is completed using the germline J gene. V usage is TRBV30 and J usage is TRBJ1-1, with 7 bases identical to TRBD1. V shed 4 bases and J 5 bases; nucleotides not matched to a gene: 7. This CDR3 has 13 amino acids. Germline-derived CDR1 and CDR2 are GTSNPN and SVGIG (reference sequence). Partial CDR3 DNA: TGTGCCTGGAATCAGGACAGGCGGACTGAA. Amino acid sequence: CAWNQDRRTE. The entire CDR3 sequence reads CAWNQDRRTEAFF.

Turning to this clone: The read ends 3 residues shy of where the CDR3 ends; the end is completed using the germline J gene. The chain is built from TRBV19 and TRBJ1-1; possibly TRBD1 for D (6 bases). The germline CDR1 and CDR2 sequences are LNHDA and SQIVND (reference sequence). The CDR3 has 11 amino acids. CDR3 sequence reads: CASSLGAVAFF. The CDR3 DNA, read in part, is TGTGCCAGTAGTCTGGGGGCAGTG.